The clone carrying this T cell receptor beta chain was counted a single time. Its antigen is undetermined. The record originates from a study of PD-1 blockade in classical Hodgkin lymphoma. V lost 7 bases and J lost 0, with 7 bases in between. Germline-derived CDR1 and CDR2 are SQVTM and ANQGSEA. The CDR3 covers 13 residues. Assay: immunoSEQ multiplex PCR; the TCRdb copy retains only in-frame clones and omits some. The repertoire consists of under 110,000 clones, with roughly 90% occurring once and the leading ten covering 6.6%. Every patient had relapsed following autologous stem cell transplantation, and cohorts differed in brentuximab vedotin exposure. General study results and limits: Complete responders started with a diversity level that resembled newly diagnosed patients at baseline.

The specimen comprised peripheral blood mononuclear cells (PBMCs), sampled before the second cycle of nivolumab. The sequence came from a human donor with classical Hodgkin lymphoma. The V and J genes are TRBV29-1 and TRBJ2-6; D ambiguous. CDR3 in amino acids: CSAADSGANVLTF. CDR3 sequence (DNA): TGCAGCGCCGCAGACTCTGGGGCCAACGTCCTGACTTTC.